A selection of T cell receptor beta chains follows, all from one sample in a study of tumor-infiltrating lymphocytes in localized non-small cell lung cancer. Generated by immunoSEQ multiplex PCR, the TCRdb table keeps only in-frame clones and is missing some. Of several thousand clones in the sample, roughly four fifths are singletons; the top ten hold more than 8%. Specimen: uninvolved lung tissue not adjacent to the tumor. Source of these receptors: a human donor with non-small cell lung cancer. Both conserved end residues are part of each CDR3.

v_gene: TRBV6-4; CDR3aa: CASSDSSLAGFNEQFF
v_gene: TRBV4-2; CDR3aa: CASSPPGTATEAFF
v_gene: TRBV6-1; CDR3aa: CASSDLPGAETQYF
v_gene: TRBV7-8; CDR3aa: CASSLVLGHMDGRKAFF
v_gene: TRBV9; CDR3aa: CASSAGERTSIPLRTDTQYF
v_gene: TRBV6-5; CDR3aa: CASSPSGGNNQPQHF
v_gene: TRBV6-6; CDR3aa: CASFLGGEQYF
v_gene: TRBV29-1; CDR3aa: CSPFNRYF
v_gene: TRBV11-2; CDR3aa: CASSYSSGLLDEQFF
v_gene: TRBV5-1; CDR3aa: CASSEGRGGEKLFF
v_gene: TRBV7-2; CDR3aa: CASSLVQNTEAFF
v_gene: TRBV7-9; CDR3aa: CASTTQGGEAFF
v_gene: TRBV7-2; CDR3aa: CASSPGLAVNSYEQYF
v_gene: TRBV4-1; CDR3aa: CASSDGGYTIYF
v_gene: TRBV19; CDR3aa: CASRRTGSSYEQYF
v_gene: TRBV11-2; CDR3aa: CASSLEQLSTEAFF
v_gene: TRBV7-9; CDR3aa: CASSLTGNEQFF
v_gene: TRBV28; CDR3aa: CASSLWAEGVLFF
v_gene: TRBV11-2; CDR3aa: CASSLDSGTSEQYF
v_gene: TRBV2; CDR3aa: CASRGTGGNEQFF
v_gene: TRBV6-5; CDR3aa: CASRKTQRRNTEAFF
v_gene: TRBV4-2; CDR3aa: CASSQDSGAALEGYTF
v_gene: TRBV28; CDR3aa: CASSLTGLITEAFF
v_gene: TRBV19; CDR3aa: CASSIIPLTLNQPQHF
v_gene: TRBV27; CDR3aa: CASSFQGQFNEKLFF
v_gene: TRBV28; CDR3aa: CASRAAGVDNQPQHF
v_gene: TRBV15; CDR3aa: CATSSGQETQYF
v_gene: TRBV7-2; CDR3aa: CASSPGTGNVKTQYF
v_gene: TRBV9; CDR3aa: CASSSQGNYGYTF
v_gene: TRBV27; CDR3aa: CASTRAGTADTEAFF
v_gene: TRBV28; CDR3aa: CASSPQAGALQETQYF
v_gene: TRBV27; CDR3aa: CASSSGLPPYEQYF
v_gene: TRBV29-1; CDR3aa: CSVEEGSETQYF
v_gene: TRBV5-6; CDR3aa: CASSTRVYNEQFF
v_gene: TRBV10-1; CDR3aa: CASRGNLLEGVGNEQFF
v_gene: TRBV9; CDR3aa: CASSSSREHEQYF
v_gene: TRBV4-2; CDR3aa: CASSPAGSEQFF
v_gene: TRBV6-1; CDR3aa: CASSEAKYTTLNTEAFF
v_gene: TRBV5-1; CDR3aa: CASSFVAGGSLNEQFF
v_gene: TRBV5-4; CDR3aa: CASSQGGGNTEAFF
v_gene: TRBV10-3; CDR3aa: CAISESGQNEKLFF
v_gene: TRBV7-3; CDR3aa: CASSLTVASGRSYNEQFF
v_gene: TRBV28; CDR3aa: CASSLSARSYNEQFF
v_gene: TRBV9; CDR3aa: CASSGDRAGGPNEQFF
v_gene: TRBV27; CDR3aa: CASSYLRGTDTQYF
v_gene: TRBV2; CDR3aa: CASSSGTDTQYF
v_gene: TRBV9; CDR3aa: CASSVEGVPNTEAFF